This T cell receptor beta chain was profiled in a study of response to subunit inactivated influenza vaccine. General study points: Authors proposed each seasonal influenza vaccination draws in few new T cells.

This clonotype was detected a few times. Its specificity is not known. This CDR3 has 15 residues. Germline V gene lookup returns CDR1 MDHEN and CDR2 SYDVKM. Unmatched junction bases numbered 0, after V lost 6 bases and J lost 0 bases. TCRdb reprocessed the RT-PCR reads with MiXCR, giving one entry per CDR3 protein. The sample includes more than 400,000 distinct CDR3 sequences, 9.5% to 13% of them seen just once. Sample: PBMCs from blood, taken 45 days after vaccination. V and J are TRBV28 and TRBJ1-6; 9 bases are shared with TRBD1. This receptor was taken from a man aged 45-65 years who received an inactivated influenza vaccine. CDR3 DNA sequence: TGTGCCAGCAGGGGACAGGGCTCCTATAATTCACCCCTCCACTTT. Translating gives CASRGQGSYNSPLHF.